By share, the clone carrying this T cell receptor beta chain counts as medium-sized. Its target is not known. Stated treatment: treatment-naive control, cytoreductive nephrectomy. This renal cell carcinoma was of the clear cell type. Control tumors came from several females and 11 males, aged about 35 to 85. TCRdb keeps only in-frame clones here, not all; method: immunoSEQ multiplex PCR. The table includes about 25,000 clones, 55% to 75% detected once. The entry originates in a study of radiation and T cells in renal cell carcinoma. Notes on the study in general: Compared with controls, irradiated tumors showed greater TCR clonality. Compared with controls, irradiated tumors had more, larger dominant CDR3 motifs.

This CDR3 has 15 residues. V usage is TRBV21-1 and J usage is TRBJ2-4. TRBV21-1 counts as a pseudogene. Sequences were derived from tumor tissue, sampled from a patient whose treatment was nephrectomy without radiotherapy. The TCR comes from a man aged 40-49 years with renal cell carcinoma. For the CDR3, the DNA is TGTGCCAGCAGCTATCCACCGATAGCCAAAAACATTCAGTACTTC. Its translation is CASSYPPIAKNIQYF.